These 30 T cell receptor beta chains were all obtained from the same sample, sequenced in a study of cytomegalovirus exposure and HLA in healthy donors. PCR primers comprised 60 Vbeta and 13 Jbeta primers. Measured with immunoSEQ multiplex PCR; TCRdb has only the in-frame clones, and not every one. There are some 150,000 clones in the sample; about 72% occur only once, and 3.7% lies in the top ten. Sequenced material: PBMCs. The receptor source for this set is a man in his thirties or forties in good health and CMV-seropositive.

The chain carries TRBV6-1 and TRBJ1-2; no reliable D call. Deletions cut 2 bases from V and 7 bases from J, with 17 bases between. This CDR3 spans 15 amino acids. Germline lookup yields CDR1 MNHNS and CDR2 SASEGT. DNA of the CDR3: TGTGCCAGCAGTGAATTTCCCCATGGGAGAAGTGGCTACACCTTC. It specifies CASSEFPHGRSGYTF.

The chain uses TRBV27 and TRBJ1-5, with a tentative D call TRBD1 (6 bases). From germline, CDR1 is MNHEY and CDR2 SMNVEV (reference sequence). The CDR3 length is 15 residues. V lost 0 bases, J lost 5 bases, and 11 bases lay in between. The CDR3 DNA reads TGTGCCAGCAGTTTATCGCTTAAGGGGGATCAGCCCCAGCATTTT. This gives the protein CASSLSLKGDQPQHF.

V gene TRBV6-1 combines with J gene TRBJ2-7, with 9 nucleotides matching TRBD1. Germline V gene sequence: CDR1 MNHNS, CDR2 SASEGT. Germline trimming cut 5 bases from V and 2 bases from J; bases unmatched to any gene: 4. The CDR3 is made up of 14 amino acids. This CDR3 is CASSQRQGAYEQYF. CDR3 bases: TGTGCCAGCAGTCAAAGACAGGGGGCCTACGAGCAGTACTTC.

The chain has TRBV5-1 and TRBJ2-3, with TRBD2 matching over 7 bases. Germline V CDR1 and CDR2: SGHRS, YFSETQ. With 5 bases clipped from V and 4 bases from J, the junction kept 4 bases outside the gene matches. This CDR3 has 13 residues. The CDR3: CASRTSSPDTQYF. As DNA, the CDR3 is TGCGCCAGCAGGACTAGCAGCCCAGATACGCAGTATTTT.

The chain is built from TRBV7-9 and TRBJ1-4; TRBD1 is a possible D gene (5 bases). V was cut by 4 bases and J by 7 bases, with 13 bases left in between. Germline V gives CDR1 SEHNR, CDR2 FQNEAQ (reference sequence). This CDR3 contains 14 residues. The DNA for the CDR3 is TGTGCCAGCAGCTCGACAGTGGGAGGTGAAAAACTGTTTTTT. Translated: CASSSTVGGEKLFF.

The chain uses TRBV7-2 and TRBJ2-3; 9 bases fit TRBD1. J gave up 6 bases and V 1 base, and 5 bases lay outside the gene matches. The length of the CDR3 is 15 residues. CDR1 SGHTA and CDR2 FQGNSA come from the germline V gene. The CDR3 sequence: CASSLGGDRVDTQYF. DNA of the CDR3: TGTGCCAGCAGCTTAGGGGGGGACAGGGTCGATACGCAGTATTTT.

The gene calls are TRBV10-3 and TRBJ1-1; 9 bases agree with TRBD1. Germline CDR1 ENHRY, CDR2 SYGVKD. CDR3 size: 14 residues. V lost 6 bases and J lost 5; bases outside the gene matches: 7. CDR3 region: CAIRGTGILTEAFF. The CDR3 DNA reads TGTGCCATCAGGGGGACAGGGATATTAACTGAAGCTTTCTTT.

Here the CDR3 reads CASSPAGNNEKLFF. The DNA of the CDR3 is TGTGCCAGCAGTCCCGCGGGGAACAATGAAAAACTGTTTTTT. This rearrangement joins TRBV6-5 to TRBJ1-4; D call uncertain. Trimming removed 5 bases at V and 5 bases at J, with 12 bases between. The germline V gene has CDR1 MNHEY and CDR2 SVGAGI. This CDR3 region has 14 residues.

V is TRBV5-1 and J is TRBJ2-2; 8 nucleotides match TRBD2. CDR3 length: 16 residues. Per the germline V gene, CDR1 is SGHRS and CDR2 is YFSETQ. Losses at the gene ends were 4 bases for V and 2 bases for J; bases not matched to a gene: 7. CDR3 region: CASSSMSGGNTGELFF. The CDR3 DNA sequence: TGCGCCAGCAGCAGCATGAGCGGGGGTAACACCGGGGAGCTGTTTTTT.

The V call is TRBV19, the J call TRBJ1-1, with D possibly TRBD1 on 6 matching bases. Germline V gives CDR1 LNHDA, CDR2 SQIVND (reference sequence). The CDR3 extends over 15 amino acids. Trimming removed 5 bases from V and 4 bases from J, with 17 bases in between. The DNA for the CDR3 is TGTGCCAGTAGTCAGCGAAGGGGGGAGGGCACTGAAGCTTTCTTT. Amino acids: CASSQRRGEGTEAFF. Variable domain in full (rest from reference TRBV19 and TRBJ1-1): DGGITQSPKYLFRKEGQNVTLSCEQNLNHDAMYWYRQDPGQGLRLIYYSQIVNDFQKGDIAEGYSVSREKKESFPLTVTSAQKNPTAFYLCASSQRRGEGTEAFFGQGTRLTVV.

The V call is TRBV11-2, the J call TRBJ2-3; 11 bases are a match to TRBD2. CDR3 length equals 15 residues. The germline V gene encodes CDR1 SGHAT and CDR2 FQNNGV. Germline trimming cut 5 bases from V and 3 bases from J; bases unmatched to any gene: 4. CDR3 coding DNA: TGTGCCAGCAGCCCTACTAGCGGGGGAACAGATACGCAGTATTTT. This encodes CASSPTSGGTDTQYF.

In its sample, this clone was seen a few times. The V and J genes are TRBV9 and TRBJ1-1; 8 bases are shared with TRBD1. Germline-derived CDR1 and CDR2 are SGDLS and YYNGEE. V lost 4 bases and J lost 5; bases outside the gene matches: 4. The CDR3 is 13 residues long. This CDR3 reads CASSIRQGTEAFF. Here the CDR3 DNA reads TGTGCCAGCAGCATAAGACAGGGGACTGAAGCTTTCTTT. Based on the CDR3 plus reference TRBV9 and TRBJ1-1, the full variable domain is DSGVTQTPKHLITATGQRVTLRCSPRSGDLSVYWYQQSLDQGLQFLIQYYNGEERAKGNILERFSAQQFPDLHSELNLSSLELGDSALYFCASSIRQGTEAFFGQGTRLTVV.

J is TRBJ1-1 and V is TRBV6-1; tentative D call: TRBD1 (5 bases). Germline V gene sequence: CDR1 MNHNS, CDR2 SASEGT. The CDR3 sequence is 14 residues long. V was pared by 4 bases and J by 0 bases, with 9 bases between. CDR3 bases: TGTGCCAGCAGTGGCCGACAGTTGAACACTGAAGCTTTCTTT. Encoded protein: CASSGRQLNTEAFF.

V usage is TRBV6-5 and J usage is TRBJ2-3, with 10 positions matching TRBD2. The trim removed 1 base at V and 4 bases at J, leaving 5 bases unmatched. The CDR3 runs to 16 residues. The germline gives CDR1 MNHEY, CDR2 SVGAGI. DNA of the CDR3: TGTGCCAGCAGTTACTATAGCGGGGGGACGGCAGATACGCAGTATTTT. Translating it yields CASSYYSGGTADTQYF.

The table lists this clone with a few counts. This chain connects TRBV5-1 to TRBJ2-7; 11 nucleotides match TRBD2. Losses at the gene ends were 4 bases for V and 3 bases for J; bases not matched to a gene: 18. Germline V gene data show CDR1 as SGHRS and CDR2 as YFSETQ. There are 19 residues in the CDR3. The CDR3 loop is CASSTDEFLAGGTLYEQYF. The CDR3 DNA follows: TGCGCCAGCAGCACCGACGAGTTCCTAGCGGGGGGAACTCTCTACGAGCAGTACTTC.

The chain links TRBV4-1 to TRBJ1-6; D remains ambiguous. The CDR3 loop spans 14 amino acids. Germline CDR1 MGHRA, CDR2 YSYEKL. Trimming pared 4 bases from V and 9 bases from J, leaving 13 bases between. CDR3 region: CASSPERASSPLHF. The CDR3 coding sequence is TGCGCCAGCAGCCCTGAGAGGGCTAGTTCACCCCTCCACTTT.

The chain employs TRBV27 and TRBJ1-2; D remains ambiguous. Trimming stripped 6 bases from V and 6 bases from J, with 14 bases between. The CDR3 has 13 residues. CDR1 is MNHEY and CDR2 is SMNVEV in the germline V gene (reference sequence). Here the CDR3 reads CASSQRPGNGYTF. DNA for the CDR3: TGTGCCAGCAGCCAGAGGCCGGGGAATGGCTACACCTTC.

This chain joins TRBV12-5 and TRBJ2-7; D gene ambiguous. Per the germline V gene, CDR1 is LGHNT and CDR2 is FRNRAP. The CDR3 runs to 11 residues. The ends were cut back, 5 bases at V and 9 bases at J, with 11 bases in the middle. CDR3 coding DNA: TGTGCTAGTGGTCCAGACACCCGGCAGTACTTC. Its protein product is CASGPDTRQYF.

The chain combines TRBV13 with TRBJ2-5; 8 bases fit TRBD1. Losses at the gene ends were 0 bases for V and 7 bases for J; bases not matched to a gene: 7. Germline CDR1 is PRHDT and CDR2 is FYEKMQ (reference sequence). The CDR3 loop spans 15 amino acids. The CDR3 protein is CASSLGSQGAMTQYF. The CDR3 coding sequence is TGTGCCAGCAGCTTAGGCTCCCAGGGGGCCATGACCCAGTACTTC. Full variable domain (remainder filled in from reference TRBV13 and TRBJ2-5): AAGVIQSPRHLIKEKRETATLKCYPIPRHDTVYWYQQGPGQDPQFLISFYEKMQSDKGSIPDRFSAQQFSDYHSELNMSSLELGDSALYFCASSLGSQGAMTQYFGPGTRLLVL.

The chain recombines TRBV9 with TRBJ2-5; perhaps TRBD2 as D (6 bases). The CDR3 contains 13 residues. V was trimmed by 3 bases and J by 5 bases, leaving 11 bases between them. Germline V gives CDR1 SGDLS, CDR2 YYNGEE. This CDR3 is CASSGLASETQYF. CDR3 DNA sequence: TGTGCCAGCAGCGGGCTAGCGTCGGAGACCCAGTACTTC.

This clone has a handful of counts. CDR3 sequence: CASSESGTGPHEKLFF. In DNA form, the CDR3 reads TGTGCCAGCAGTGAATCCGGGACAGGGCCTCATGAAAAACTGTTTTTT. The chain recombines TRBV25-1 with TRBJ1-4; 9 bases match TRBD1. This CDR3 contains 16 residues. V was clipped by 1 base and J by 6 bases; unmatched bases: 6. The germline V gene has CDR1 MGHDK and CDR2 SYGVNS.

V is TRBV7-9 and J is TRBJ1-1; weak D call: TRBD1 (6 bases). Germline CDR1 SEHNR, CDR2 FQNEAQ (reference sequence). This CDR3 has 14 residues. V was trimmed by 5 bases and J by 4 bases, leaving 14 bases between them. In DNA form, the CDR3 reads TGTGCCAGCAGCCCCTTGGGGGCAGCCACTGAAGCTTTCTTT. Translating gives CASSPLGAATEAFF.

The rearrangement uses TRBV9 and TRBJ1-1, with 8 bases matching TRBD1. V trimming: 10 bases; J trimming: 0 bases; junction bases outside the gene matches: 2. Germline values: CDR1 SGDLS, CDR2 YYNGEE. The length of the CDR3 is 12 residues. CDR3 amino acids: CAGTGMNTEAFF. The CDR3, as DNA: TGTGCCGGGACAGGAATGAACACTGAAGCTTTCTTT.

J is TRBJ2-5 and V is TRBV4-1, with 7 nucleotides matching TRBD2. CDR3 length: 12 residues. The V gene end was trimmed by 1 base and the J gene end by 7 bases; junction bases not matched to a gene: 0. Germline CDR1 is MGHRA and CDR2 is YSYEKL. Written as DNA, the CDR3 is TGCGCCAGCAGCCAAGGGGGGGGGACCCAGTACTTC. Translation gives CASSQGGGTQYF.

This chain connects TRBV15 to TRBJ1-4, with a tentative D call TRBD1 (6 bases). This CDR3 region has 13 residues. The V and J ends lost 8 bases and 7 bases respectively, with 14 bases between them. Germline V gives CDR1 LNHNV, CDR2 YYDKDF (reference sequence). In nucleotides, the CDR3 is TGTGCCACCGCCCCAGGGGCGTTTGAAAAACTGTTTTTT. Amino acids: CATAPGAFEKLFF.

The V gene is TRBV5-4, the J gene TRBJ1-1; the D is unclear. The length of the CDR3 is 12 residues. Germline assignment: CDR1 SGHNT and CDR2 YYREEE (reference sequence). V gave up 3 bases and J gave up 0 bases, with 3 bases separating them. The CDR3, as DNA: TGTGCCAGCAGCTCAGTGAACACTGAAGCTTTCTTT. Encoded protein: CASSSVNTEAFF.

The chain combines TRBV5-6 with TRBJ2-7; TRBD1 matches at 9 bases. Trimming at V came to 4 bases and at J to 3 bases, leaving 8 bases not matched to a gene. The germline CDR1 and CDR2 sequences are SGHDT and YYEEEE. The CDR3 extends over 15 amino acids. The CDR3 bases are TGTGCCAGCAGCCAGACAGGGGGGTTCCACTACGAGCAGTACTTC. As protein: CASSQTGGFHYEQYF.

This rearrangement joins TRBV7-2 to TRBJ2-1; 11 bases match TRBD2. The V gene's germline CDR1 is SGHTA and CDR2 FQGNSA. The CDR3 is 15 amino acids. V lost 1 base to trimming and J lost 9 bases; unmatched junction nucleotides: 5. CDR3: CASSLGLAGTGEQFF. Written as DNA, the CDR3 is TGTGCCAGCAGCTTAGGACTAGCGGGGACAGGTGAGCAGTTCTTC.

The chain carries TRBV6-1 and TRBJ2-7, with D possibly being TRBD2 (6 bases). CDR3 size: 15 residues. V shed 7 bases and J shed 0 bases, with 16 bases lying between them. The germline gives CDR1 MNHNS, CDR2 SASEGT. The CDR3 loop reads CASTQGGGNSYEQYF. As DNA, the CDR3 is TGTGCCAGCACTCAGGGTGGGGGGAACTCCTACGAGCAGTACTTC.

This clone has only one observation. The chain has TRBV28 and TRBJ1-6, with a tentative D call TRBD1 (5 bases). Germline CDR1 is MDHEN and CDR2 is SYDVKM. This CDR3 is 15 amino acids long. The germline V and J ends were trimmed by 2 bases and 4 bases, with 9 bases remaining between them. The CDR3 loop reads CASSLGQLYNSPLHF. In nucleotides, the CDR3 is TGTGCCAGCAGTTTAGGACAACTGTATAATTCACCCCTCCACTTT.